This T cell receptor (beta chain) came from a study of T cells in Graves' hyperthyroidism and ophthalmopathy. For the study at large: Initial diagnosis, before any treatment, was when peripheral blood was collected.

This clonotype was observed many times. The target antigen is unknown. Trimming stripped 6 bases from V and 7 bases from J, with 24 bases between. The CDR3 is 16 residues long. Regarding the study as a whole: Expanded thyroid clonotypes (above 0.001) were mostly also found in blood. A model using 13 V-J features told ophthalmopathy apart from stable hyperthyroidism.

Every diagnosis used clinical symptoms, serum thyroxine and TRAb, thyroid ultrasound and orbital computed tomography. It was RNA transcripts that yielded the amplified TCR beta CDR3 regions. The TCR CDR3 first-round RT-PCR relied on the HTBI primer set. TCRdb reprocessed the multiplex PCR reads via MiXCR and lists one record per CDR3 protein. The repertoire holds a few hundred thousand distinct CDR3 sequences, with around a sixth as singletons. Sequencing input: blood. The chain employs TRBV12-3 or TRBV12-4 and TRBJ1-1, with D possibly TRBD1 on 6 matching bases. The TCR was taken from a woman aged 18-29 years with Graves' hyperthyroidism. The DNA of the CDR3 is TGTGCCAGCAGCGGCCGCAGGGGAGGGGAATGGGGTGAAGCTTTCTTT. It yields the protein CASSGRRGGEWGEAFF.